Each of the 32 T cell receptor beta chains below was sequenced from the same sample in a study of cytomegalovirus exposure and HLA in healthy donors. Sequenced by immunoSEQ multiplex PCR; TCRdb stores in-frame clones only, minus some. The profile shows more than 110,000 clones, around 88% of them singletons. Sequences were obtained from PBMCs. All receptors come from a woman between 18 and 29 years old in good health and CMV-seropositive.

The genes are TRBV6-6 and TRBJ1-3; D is unresolved. The germline gives CDR1 MNHNY, CDR2 SVGAGI (reference sequence). This CDR3 comprises 15 residues. V lost 7 bases to trimming and J lost 3 bases, with 16 bases between them. The CDR3 nucleotides are TGTGCCAGCACCTTAGCCCCCCCACTTGGAAACACCATATATTTT. It is translated as CASTLAPPLGNTIYF.

Notes on this clone: This likely stems from a read error, as it lies one base from a far larger clone. This rearrangement joins TRBV5-4 to TRBJ1-2; 9 positions agree with TRBD1. Trimming took 4 bases from V and 8 from J; bases not matched to a gene: 12. The length of the CDR3 is 15 residues. The germline V gene has CDR1 SGHNT and CDR2 YYREEE (reference sequence). CDR3 in amino acids: CASSQGTGTGIGYTF. DNA of the CDR3: TGTGCCAGCAGCCAAGGTACCGGGACAGGGATAGGCTACACCTTC.

The chain employs TRBV11-2 and TRBJ2-3; 10 nucleotides match TRBD2. This CDR3 spans 16 amino acids. The V segment lost 2 bases and the J segment 2 bases; nucleotides outside the gene matches: 4. The germline CDR1 and CDR2 sequences are SGHAT and FQNNGV. The CDR3 DNA follows: TGTGCCAGCAGCTTATCTAGCGGGAGAAACACAGATACGCAGTATTTT. It is translated as CASSLSSGRNTDTQYF.

The CDR3 is CASSLIPERGSEQFF. As DNA, the CDR3 is TGTGCCAGCAGCTTAATCCCTGAGCGGGGGTCTGAGCAGTTCTTC. The J gene is TRBJ2-1, the V gene TRBV7-3, with 8 bases aligning to TRBD2. Looked up from germline, CDR1 is SGHTA and CDR2 is FQGTGA. This CDR3 spans 15 amino acids. Germline trimming cut 1 base from V and 9 bases from J; bases unmatched to any gene: 8. The complete variable domain, with remaining parts taken from reference TRBV7-3 and TRBJ2-1, reads GAGVSQTPSNKVTEKGKYVELRCDPISGHTALYWYRQSLGQGPEFLIYFQGTGAADDSGLPNDRFFAVRPEGSVSTLKIQRTERGDSAVYLCASSLIPERGSEQFFGPGTRLTVL.

The chain carries TRBV5-4 and TRBJ1-1; possibly TRBD1 for D (5 bases). CDR1 SGHNT and CDR2 YYREEE come from the germline V gene (reference sequence). This CDR3 has 15 amino acids. Trimming took 7 bases from V and 0 from J, leaving 16 bases between them. CDR3 in DNA: TGTGCCAGCGGAACGGGGGTGACTCTGAACACTGAAGCTTTCTTT. Translating gives CASGTGVTLNTEAFF.

As DNA, the CDR3 is TGTGCCAGCCGCGCCGATAGCGGGGGGGCTGAGGAGCAGTTCTTC. This gives the protein CASRADSGGAEEQFF. This chain uses TRBV13 with TRBJ2-1; 11 nucleotides line up with TRBD2. Germline V gene lookup returns CDR1 PRHDT and CDR2 FYEKMQ (reference sequence). This CDR3 has 15 amino acids. Trimming removed 8 bases from V and 10 bases from J; junction bases left unmatched: 13.

This chain joins TRBV4-1 and TRBJ1-1, with TRBD1 identical over 8 bases. The CDR3 spans 16 residues. In germline, CDR1 is MGHRA, CDR2 YSYEKL. V dropped 2 bases and J dropped 2; count of bases not matched to a gene: 7. Here the CDR3 reads CASSQTPGQDNTEAFF. The CDR3 coding sequence is TGCGCCAGCAGCCAAACTCCGGGACAGGATAACACTGAAGCTTTCTTT.

The J gene is TRBJ2-7, the V gene TRBV5-1; 7 bases fit TRBD2. The germline CDR1 and CDR2 sequences are SGHRS and YFSETQ. The V segment lost 0 bases and the J segment 1 base; nucleotides outside the gene matches: 4. This CDR3 is 15 amino acids long. In DNA form, the CDR3 reads TGCGCCAGCAGCTTGGAGCGCGGGGGATCCTACGAGCAGTACTTC. Encoded protein: CASSLERGGSYEQYF.

Only a few counts were recorded for this clone. CDR3 sequence reads: CSGEGAGGYTF. As DNA, the CDR3 is TGCAGCGGAGAGGGGGCAGGTGGCTACACCTTC. The chain carries TRBV29-1 and TRBJ1-2, with 7 bases that match TRBD1. CDR1 SQVTM and CDR2 ANQGSEA come from the germline V gene. The CDR3 extends over 11 amino acids. With V trimmed by 7 bases and J by 7 bases, 6 bases remained unmatched.

The CDR3 coding sequence is TGTGCCAGCAACCTCGGGCCGGGATGGGGAAAACTGTTTTTT. This sequence encodes CASNLGPGWGKLFF. This chain uses TRBV28 with TRBJ1-4; no definite D call. This CDR3 comprises 14 residues. Germline V CDR1 and CDR2: MDHEN, SYDVKM. Trimming pared 7 bases from V and 10 bases from J, leaving 19 bases between.

The rearrangement joins TRBV2 to TRBJ1-3; D is undetermined. Trimming took off 4 bases at V and 0 bases at J, with 10 bases between the two ends. This CDR3 region has 15 residues. From germline, CDR1 is SNHLY and CDR2 FYNNEI. The CDR3 nucleotides are TGTGCCAGCAGTGTGGGAGGAAGCTCTGGAAACACCATATATTTT. Residues: CASSVGGSSGNTIYF.

Remarks on this clone: Other nucleotide sequences from this sample produce the same CDR3. The chain recombines TRBV7-3 with TRBJ1-5, with D hard to call. The V gene lost 2 bases and the J gene lost 3 bases, with 5 bases spanning the gap. The length of the CDR3 is 13 residues. The germline CDR1 and CDR2 sequences are SGHTA and FQGTGA. The CDR3 here is CASSLAVNQPQHF. DNA for the CDR3: TGTGCCAGCAGCTTAGCAGTCAATCAGCCCCAGCATTTT.

The chain combines TRBV2 with TRBJ2-3; 14 bases line up with TRBD2. CDR3 length equals 18 residues. V lost 6 bases and J lost 0; bases outside the gene matches: 8. The germline gives CDR1 SNHLY, CDR2 FYNNEI. This CDR3 reads CASRRTSGRIPSTDTQYF. The DNA of the CDR3 is TGTGCCAGCAGACGGACTAGCGGGAGGATCCCCAGCACAGATACGCAGTATTTT.

The rearrangement joins TRBV5-1 to TRBJ2-1; 13 nucleotides match TRBD2. The CDR3 consists of 16 residues. Germline lookup yields CDR1 SGHRS and CDR2 YFSETQ. V lost 1 base and J lost 4; bases outside the gene matches: 2. This chain's CDR3 is CASSLRTSGGYNEQFF. DNA of the CDR3: TGCGCCAGCAGCTTGAGGACTAGCGGGGGATACAATGAGCAGTTCTTC.

The V gene is TRBV27, the J gene TRBJ2-1, with D possibly TRBD2 on 6 matching bases. CDR3 length equals 16 residues. The ends were cut back, 2 bases at V and 8 bases at J, with 19 bases in the middle. CDR1 and CDR2 (germline): MNHEY, SMNVEV (reference sequence). This chain's CDR3 is CASSLRRGRPLHEQFF. DNA for the CDR3: TGTGCCAGCAGTTTAAGGAGGGGACGCCCTCTCCATGAGCAGTTCTTC.

This sequence joins TRBV7-8 and TRBJ2-1; 10 nucleotides align to TRBD2. V dropped 1 base and J dropped 6; count of bases not matched to a gene: 3. The germline gives CDR1 SGHVS, CDR2 FQNEAQ. The CDR3 loop spans 15 amino acids. The CDR3 DNA follows: TGTGCCAGCAGCTTAGAAACTAGCGGGATCAATGAGCAGTTCTTC. Protein: CASSLETSGINEQFF.

This chain connects TRBV30 to TRBJ1-5; D uncertain. The CDR3 is 14 residues long. The germline V gene has CDR1 GTSNPN and CDR2 SVGIG (reference sequence). V dropped 1 base and J dropped 0 bases, with 7 bases sitting between them. CDR3 sequence: CAWSGGHSNQPQHF. CDR3 DNA sequence: TGTGCCTGGAGTGGAGGTCATAGCAATCAGCCCCAGCATTTT.

Points on this clone: Within the sample, other DNA sequences also encode this same CDR3. For the CDR3, the DNA is TGTGCCAGCAGTTACTCCGGGACAGGATCCTACGAGCAGTACTTC. This encodes CASSYSGTGSYEQYF. The rearrangement uses TRBV6-5 and TRBJ2-7, with TRBD1 matching over 8 bases. The CDR3 sequence is 15 residues long. After removal of 0 bases from V and 1 base from J, the junction contained 2 bases not matched to a gene. The germline V gene encodes CDR1 MNHEY and CDR2 SVGAGI.

The genes are TRBV18 and TRBJ2-7; 7 bases match TRBD2. Germline V lookup: CDR1 KGHSH, CDR2 LQKENI. The junction had 6 bases not matched to a gene; V was cut back by 4 bases and J by 3 bases. The CDR3 spans 14 residues. As DNA, the CDR3 is TGTGCCAGCTCACAATCAGCGGGGATCTACGAGCAGTACTTC. It translates to CASSQSAGIYEQYF.

V is TRBV30 and J is TRBJ2-2, with a possible D match to TRBD2 (6 bases). The V gene's germline CDR1 is GTSNPN and CDR2 SVGIG (reference sequence). V was clipped by 4 bases and J by 7 bases, with 10 bases between them. The CDR3 consists of 12 residues. DNA for the CDR3: TGTGCCTGGACACGGGGGAGCGGGGAGCTGTTTTTT. Its protein is CAWTRGSGELFF.

DNA of the CDR3: TGTGCCACGAAGAGGGGGTACAGATCTGGAAACACCATATATTTT. Translation gives CATKRGYRSGNTIYF. The chain employs TRBV28 and TRBJ1-3; D may be TRBD1 (6 bases). CDR1 is MDHEN and CDR2 is SYDVKM in the germline V gene. V was clipped by 10 bases and J by 1 base, with 17 bases between them. This CDR3 has 15 residues. Full variable domain (outside the CDR3, taken from reference TRBV28 and TRBJ1-3): DVKVTQSSRYLVKRTGEKVFLECVQDMDHENMFWYRQDPGLGLRLIYFSYDVKMKEKGDIPEGYSVSREKKERFSLILESASTNQTSMYLCATKRGYRSGNTIYFGEGSWLTVV.

The rearrangement joins TRBV19 to TRBJ2-7; maybe TRBD1 (5 bases). The V gene lost 9 bases and the J gene lost 3 bases, with 9 bases spanning the gap. This CDR3 has 11 residues. CDR1 is LNHDA and CDR2 is SQIVND in the germline V gene (reference sequence). The CDR3, as DNA: TGTGCCAGCGCCGACAGCTACGAGCAGTACTTC. Its protein is CASADSYEQYF.

As DNA, the CDR3 is TGTGCCAGCAGTTTATGGACTAGCGGGACCGAGCAGTACTTC. Its protein is CASSLWTSGTEQYF. This rearrangement joins TRBV27 to TRBJ2-7, with TRBD2 identical over 12 bases. Germline-derived CDR1 and CDR2 are MNHEY and SMNVEV (reference sequence). Trimming took 1 base from V and 6 from J; bases not matched to a gene: 1. The CDR3 is 14 amino acids.

The chain links TRBV18 to TRBJ2-7, with 9 bases matching TRBD1. The V gene end was trimmed by 3 bases and the J gene end by 2 bases; junction bases not matched to a gene: 2. Germline V gene data show CDR1 as KGHSH and CDR2 as LQKENI. This CDR3 is 14 amino acids long. The CDR3 reads CASSPGTGTYEQYF. For the CDR3, the DNA is TGTGCCAGCTCACCCGGGACAGGGACCTACGAGCAGTACTTC.

The J gene is TRBJ2-7, the V gene TRBV7-9; TRBD1 matches 8 bases. J gave up 3 bases and V 4 bases, and 8 bases lay outside the gene matches. Germline V CDR1 and CDR2: SEHNR, FQNEAQ (reference sequence). The CDR3 is 15 residues long. The CDR3 coding sequence is TGTGCCAGCAGCTCAGAAGGACAGGGTATCTACGAGCAGTACTTC. This sequence encodes CASSSEGQGIYEQYF.

The rearrangement uses TRBV28 and TRBJ1-1; 10 nucleotides align to TRBD1. The germline gives CDR1 MDHEN, CDR2 SYDVKM. V lost 6 bases and J lost 4; bases outside the gene matches: 5. This CDR3 has 14 amino acids. This CDR3 reads CASSRTGGLTEAFF. The CDR3 DNA reads TGTGCCAGCAGCCGGACAGGGGGACTCACTGAAGCTTTCTTT.

This rearrangement joins TRBV4-2 to TRBJ2-5; perhaps TRBD2 as D (5 bases). Trimming shortened V by 5 bases and J by 0 bases, and 13 bases separated the two germline ends. From germline, CDR1 is LGHNA and CDR2 YNFKEQ. The CDR3 contains 15 residues. The CDR3 region is CASSSHAGYQETQYF. The CDR3 DNA reads as TGTGCCAGCAGCTCCCATGCGGGTTACCAAGAGACCCAGTACTTC.

This sequence joins TRBV4-1 and TRBJ2-7, with 12 bases that match TRBD2. The V gene's germline CDR1 is MGHRA and CDR2 YSYEKL. Trimming removed 4 bases from V and 2 bases from J; junction bases left unmatched: 3. The CDR3 has 15 residues. CDR3 coding DNA: TGCGCCAGCAGCCCCCGACTAGCGGGAGCCTACGAGCAGTACTTC. Translation: CASSPRLAGAYEQYF.

The chain combines TRBV7-9 with TRBJ2-5; possible D gene TRBD2, 5 bases. Germline V CDR1 and CDR2: SEHNR, FQNEAQ (reference sequence). The CDR3 loop spans 14 amino acids. The V gene lost 1 base and the J gene lost 5 bases, with 11 bases spanning the gap. The CDR3 DNA follows: TGTGCCAGCAGCTTAGGATGGCGGGCTGAGACCCAGTACTTC. Its protein is CASSLGWRAETQYF.

The chain links TRBV5-4 to TRBJ1-2, with D perhaps TRBD1 (6 bases). Germline CDR1 is SGHNT and CDR2 is YYREEE (reference sequence). V lost 0 bases and J lost 8, with 14 bases in between. CDR3 length: 14 amino acids. This CDR3 is CASSLDTGTEGYTF. The CDR3 bases are TGTGCCAGCAGCTTGGACACAGGGACGGAAGGCTACACCTTC.

This chain links TRBV10-3 with TRBJ1-6; 9 positions match TRBD1. Germline trimming cut 4 bases from V and 8 bases from J; bases unmatched to any gene: 0. This CDR3 region has 13 residues. Germline V CDR1 and CDR2: ENHRY, SYGVKD. This CDR3 reads CAISGQGDSPLHF. The CDR3 DNA follows: TGTGCCATCAGTGGACAGGGGGATTCACCCCTCCACTTT.

With respect to this clone: Other DNA sequences in this specimen translate into the identical CDR3. This chain connects TRBV5-1 to TRBJ2-5, with 14 nucleotides matching TRBD2. This CDR3 is 16 amino acids long. V gave up 4 bases and J gave up 2 bases; unmatched junction bases: 4. The V gene's germline CDR1 is SGHRS and CDR2 YFSETQ. The chain's CDR3 is CASSPGTSGGQETQYF. The DNA of the CDR3 is TGCGCCAGCAGCCCCGGGACTAGCGGGGGACAAGAGACCCAGTACTTC.